These T cell receptor beta chains were read from a single sample in a study of blood T cell repertoires in COVID-19. This table comes from immunoSEQ multiplex PCR, and its TCRdb copy is limited to in-frame clones, with some not included. The table has approximately 300,000 clones, around nine tenths seen once. Source material: peripheral blood. These receptors were taken from a woman in her 30s with COVID-19, enrolled during active disease. Both conserved end residues are part of each CDR3.

>TRBV25-1|TRBJ2-7
CASSETGIGRNEQYF
>TRBV9|TRBJ1-4
CASSADRTNEKLFF
>TRBV19|TRBJ2-7
CASSRDNSYEQYF
>TRBV30|TRBJ1-2
CAYTGQGPGYTF
>TRBV18|TRBJ1-5
CASSPGYSGGNQPQHF
>TRBV24-1|TRBJ2-6
CATSDPRGAGANVLTF
>TRBV2|TRBJ1-1
CASSAQGNTEAFF
>TRBV11-2|TRBJ1-2
CASSSPGAGAYGYTF
>TRBV7-6|TRBJ2-2
CASSLGTSGMEGELFF
>TRBV9|TRBJ2-1
CASSVPPGQGANEQFF
>TRBV5-1|TRBJ2-1
CASRPSTISSEQFF
>TRBV14|TRBJ2-5
CASSQDYRGGETQYF
>TRBV10-1|TRBJ2-5
CASSEGGQAQETQYF
>TRBV5-4|TRBJ2-1
CASSRVGTSRYNEQFF
>TRBV28|TRBJ2-6
CASSLETGSPSGANVLTF
>TRBV7-2|TRBJ1-6
CASSLDSSYNSPLHF
>TRBV11-2|TRBJ2-1
CASSLTRDLGEQFF
>TRBV4-1|TRBJ1-2
CASSQATENYGYTF
>TRBV5-1|TRBJ1-1
CASQGAFNTEAFF
>TRBV2|TRBJ2-7
CASSAGEIYEQYF
>TRBV2|TRBJ1-2
CASSEVFGSYGYTF
>TRBV18|TRBJ1-1
CASSPAGSEAFF
>TRBV7-9|TRBJ2-2
CASGPGSAITGELFF
>TRBV7-2|TRBJ1-3
CASSSMGGRDTIYF
>TRBV6-5|TRBJ2-6
CASTGIGANVLTF
>TRBV11-2|TRBJ1-2
CASSHGTAYGYTF
>TRBV5-1|TRBJ1-1
CASSQTSNTEAFF
>TRBV12-3/TRBV12-4|TRBJ2-7
CASSFGQTYEQYF
>TRBV2|TRBJ2-3
CASSRDFSSTDTQYF
>TRBV30|TRBJ1-1
CAWPLTGVGTEAFF